The 32 T cell receptor beta chains below all came from one sample that was sequenced in a study of T cell responses to AZD1222 COVID-19 vaccine. Data came from immunoSEQ multiplex PCR; TCRdb stores just in-frame clones and leaves some out. Of over 130,000 clones listed, 88% are singletons. Sequenced here: peripheral blood, sampled 28 days after the second AZD1222 dose. The receptors derive from an adult who received the AZD1222 COVID-19 vaccine.

This rearrangement joins TRBV18 to TRBJ2-2, with D uncertain. Trimming cost V 3 bases and J 0 bases, with 11 bases left between them. The CDR3 length is 16 residues. Germline V CDR1 and CDR2: KGHSH, LQKENI. The CDR3 nucleotides read TGTGCCAGCTCACCGGGCCGACTCGCGAACACCGGGGAGCTGTTTTTT. It yields the protein CASSPGRLANTGELFF.

The chain is built from TRBV11-1 and TRBJ1-1; D remains ambiguous. V gave up 0 bases and J gave up 5 bases, with 7 bases separating them. The CDR3 spans 13 residues. CDR1 SGHAT and CDR2 FQDESV come from the germline V gene (reference sequence). CDR3 DNA sequence: TGTGCCAGCAGCTTAGCAGGAGGGACTGAAGCTTTCTTT. As protein: CASSLAGGTEAFF.

This clone appeared a single time. This sequence joins TRBV28 and TRBJ1-5; D ambiguous. The length of the CDR3 is 14 residues. Germline CDR1 and CDR2: MDHEN and SYDVKM. Trimming left V 3 bases short and J 2 bases short, with 8 bases between. The CDR3 sequence is CASSFGGRNQPQHF. The CDR3 nucleotides read TGTGCCAGCAGTTTTGGCGGTCGCAATCAGCCCCAGCATTTT.

This rearrangement joins TRBV10-3 to TRBJ2-5; 8 nucleotides agree with TRBD2. The CDR3 loop spans 13 amino acids. V was pared by 5 bases and J by 5 bases, with 4 bases of the junction left unmatched. From germline, CDR1 is ENHRY and CDR2 SYGVKD. The CDR3: CAISSAGGETQYF. CDR3 sequence (DNA): TGTGCCATCAGTAGCGCGGGAGGTGAGACCCAGTACTTC.

This chain uses TRBV28 with TRBJ2-7; D is ambiguous. CDR3 size: 13 residues. The germline V gene encodes CDR1 MDHEN and CDR2 SYDVKM. V was shortened by 3 bases and J by 2 bases, with 8 bases between the two germline ends. CDR3 sequence: CASSLVATYEQYF. The CDR3 DNA reads as TGTGCCAGCAGTTTGGTAGCAACCTACGAGCAGTACTTC.

This sequence joins TRBV6-6 and TRBJ2-5; possibly TRBD1 or TRBD2 for D (5 bases each). Germline V gene sequence: CDR1 MNHNY, CDR2 SVGAGI (reference sequence). V was pared by 6 bases and J by 3 bases, with 11 bases between. The CDR3 is 13 amino acids. The CDR3 is CASRGTAKETQYF. For the CDR3, the DNA is TGTGCCAGCAGAGGGACGGCAAAAGAGACCCAGTACTTC.

DNA for the CDR3: TGTGCCAGCACGATCTCCTTGCGGGCCCGGGCTTTCTTT. Translation gives CASTISLRARAFF. This chain links TRBV12-3 or TRBV12-4 with TRBJ1-1; D is ambiguous. The CDR3 length is 13 residues. V lost 7 bases and J lost 11, with 20 bases in between.

The gene calls are TRBV11-3 and TRBJ2-2; 12 bases agree with TRBD1. The CDR3 is 18 amino acids. Germline CDR1 is SGHNT and CDR2 is YENEEA. The J segment lost 0 bases and the V segment lost 4 bases, leaving 6 bases of the junction unmatched. The CDR3 DNA sequence: TGTGCCAGCAGCTCGAGGGACAGGGGGCCGGCGAACACCGGGGAGCTGTTTTTT. Amino acids: CASSSRDRGPANTGELFF.

This clone appeared a few times. The chain couples TRBV27 to TRBJ1-6, with TRBD1 matching 9 bases. Germline CDR1 is MNHEY and CDR2 is SMNVEV (reference sequence). V shed 3 bases, J shed 13 bases, and the junction held 13 bases outside the gene matches. The CDR3 has 16 residues. The DNA for the CDR3 is TGTGCCAGCAGTTTGTCCGGGACAGGGAATTTTAAGCCCCTCCACTTT. This codes for CASSLSGTGNFKPLHF.

The chain carries TRBV6-1 and TRBJ1-3, with D unclear. From germline, CDR1 is MNHNS and CDR2 SASEGT. This CDR3 is built from 16 residues. The V gene lost 2 bases and the J gene lost 0 bases, with 11 bases spanning the gap. CDR3 bases: TGTGCCAGCAGTGAACGGTCCGGAAACTCTGGAAACACCATATATTTT. Amino acid sequence: CASSERSGNSGNTIYF.

The rearrangement joins TRBV4-1 to TRBJ2-3, with TRBD1 matching over 7 bases. The V gene end was trimmed by 3 bases and the J gene end by 2 bases; junction bases not matched to a gene: 8. The CDR3 is 16 residues long. Germline CDR1 and CDR2: MGHRA and YSYEKL. Written as DNA, the CDR3 is TGCGCCAGCAGCCACACTACAGGGGCCGACACAGATACGCAGTATTTT. Translation gives CASSHTTGADTDTQYF.

The J gene is TRBJ1-3, the V gene TRBV18; the match to TRBD1 covers 9 bases. CDR3 length: 21 amino acids. Germline V gene sequence: CDR1 KGHSH, CDR2 LQKENI. The trim removed 3 bases at V and 4 bases at J, leaving 22 bases unmatched. CDR3 sequence reads: CASSPPNSIQGAAASGNTIYF. CDR3 nucleotide sequence: TGTGCCAGCTCACCCCCAAACTCGATACAGGGGGCAGCCGCTTCGGGAAACACCATATATTTT.

The rearrangement uses TRBV2 and TRBJ1-5; D ambiguous. From germline, CDR1 is SNHLY and CDR2 FYNNEI. The CDR3 has 13 residues. With 7 bases removed from V and 0 bases from J, the gap between germline ends came to 7 bases. This CDR3 is CASTRFSNQPQHF. The CDR3 DNA reads as TGTGCCAGCACCCGATTTAGCAATCAGCCCCAGCATTTT.

The V and J genes are TRBV18 and TRBJ1-4, with a tentative D call TRBD1 (5 bases). The V end lost 0 bases, the J end lost 9 bases, and 20 bases lay between the germline ends. The germline CDR1 and CDR2 sequences are KGHSH and LQKENI. The CDR3 has 17 residues. The CDR3 loop is CASSPPNKQVGQQKLFF. CDR3 DNA: TGTGCCAGCTCACCACCGAACAAACAGGTTGGCCAACAAAAACTGTTTTTT.

The genes are TRBV18 and TRBJ1-1; D call uncertain. CDR1 is KGHSH and CDR2 is LQKENI in the germline V gene. Between the trimmed V and J ends, which lost 8 bases and 1 base, there was a span of 11 bases. This CDR3 contains 13 residues. Here the CDR3 DNA reads TGTGCCAGCCAAAATCTGGAGAACACTGAAGCTTTCTTT. It specifies CASQNLENTEAFF.

The V and J genes are TRBV12-3 or TRBV12-4 and TRBJ2-3; D unresolved. The CDR3 is 12 residues long. Trimming took 5 bases from V and 2 from J, leaving 5 bases between them. CDR3 region: CASSQSTDTQYF. CDR3 sequence (DNA): TGTGCCAGCAGTCAGTCCACAGATACGCAGTATTTT.

The chain carries TRBV28 and TRBJ1-5, with D perhaps matching TRBD1 (6 bases). Germline CDR1 and CDR2: MDHEN and SYDVKM. The CDR3 extends over 13 amino acids. The ends were cut back, 7 bases at V and 5 bases at J, with 12 bases in the middle. The chain's CDR3 is CASNPGADQPQHF. CDR3 DNA sequence: TGTGCCAGCAACCCGGGGGCGGATCAGCCCCAGCATTTT.

The chain carries TRBV19 and TRBJ2-5; the D call may be TRBD1 or TRBD2 (6 bases each). CDR1 LNHDA and CDR2 SQIVND come from the germline V gene (reference sequence). The length of the CDR3 is 13 residues. V lost 7 bases to trimming and J lost 3 bases, with 12 bases between them. DNA for the CDR3: TGTGCCAGTAAGGGGGACTCAAAAGAGACCCAGTACTTC. Its translation is CASKGDSKETQYF.

The V and J genes are TRBV6-5 and TRBJ2-2; 8 nucleotides align to TRBD1. This CDR3 is built from 15 residues. V lost 6 bases and J lost 0; bases outside the gene matches: 3. The germline V gene has CDR1 MNHEY and CDR2 SVGAGI. The CDR3 spells CASSQQGANTGELFF. The CDR3 DNA reads TGTGCCAGCAGCCAACAGGGGGCGAACACCGGGGAGCTGTTTTTT.

This chain uses TRBV7-2 with TRBJ1-5; D unclear. CDR3 length equals 12 residues. Germline V gene lookup returns CDR1 SGHTA and CDR2 FQGNSA. The germline V and J ends were trimmed by 5 bases and 6 bases, with 8 bases remaining between them. The CDR3 nucleotides read TGTGCCAGCAGCCCCCGGGGTCAGCCCCAGCATTTT. Its protein product is CASSPRGQPQHF.

The V and J genes are TRBV18 and TRBJ2-5; tentatively, D is TRBD1 or TRBD2 (5 bases each). The CDR3 has 15 residues. From germline, CDR1 is KGHSH and CDR2 LQKENI. V was clipped by 4 bases and J by 5 bases, with 17 bases between them. Here the CDR3 reads CASSREGNEGETQYF. The CDR3 DNA reads TGTGCCAGCTCACGGGAAGGTAACGAGGGGGAGACCCAGTACTTC.

The V and J genes are TRBV29-1 and TRBJ1-2; D unclear. The germline V gene encodes CDR1 SQVTM and CDR2 ANQGSEA. The CDR3 spans 13 residues. Trimming took off 7 bases at V and 5 bases at J, with 17 bases between the two ends. The CDR3 DNA follows: TGCAGCGCTAGGGAGGTGGGAGTATATGGCTACACCTTC. It translates to CSAREVGVYGYTF.

This clone was observed once. This chain uses TRBV25-1 with TRBJ1-6, with 7 nucleotides matching TRBD1. Germline values: CDR1 MGHDK, CDR2 SYGVNS. This CDR3 spans 13 amino acids. V gave up 5 bases and J gave up 9 bases; unmatched junction bases: 4. The CDR3 DNA follows: TGTGCCAGCAGTCAAGGACAGGTTTCACCCCTCCACTTT. Its translation is CASSQGQVSPLHF.

The chain has TRBV7-8 and TRBJ1-6; D perhaps matches TRBD1 (5 bases). The CDR3 covers 15 residues. Trimming removed 1 base from V and 3 bases from J, with 7 bases in between. CDR1 and CDR2 (germline): SGHVS, FQNEAQ. This CDR3 reads CASSLVDNYNSPLHF. The CDR3, as DNA: TGTGCCAGCAGCTTAGTGGACAACTATAATTCACCCCTCCACTTT.

This clone was picked up many times. Distinct nucleotide sequences in the sample also encode this CDR3. This rearrangement joins TRBV3-1 (or the pseudogene TRBV3-2) to TRBJ1-5; D is ambiguous. CDR1 and CDR2 from the germline V gene are LGHDT and YNNKEL (reference sequence). CDR3 size: 12 residues. The ends were cut back, 6 bases at V and 4 bases at J, with 7 bases in the middle. The CDR3 protein is CASSRGNQPQHF. For the CDR3, the DNA is TGTGCCAGCAGTCGTGGGAATCAGCCCCAGCATTTT.

The rearrangement uses TRBV6-2 or TRBV6-3 and TRBJ2-4; TRBD1 aligns across 7 bases. CDR3 length: 13 amino acids. Germline V CDR1 and CDR2: MNHEY, SVGEGT. J lost 7 bases, V lost 4 bases, and 4 bases had no gene match. For the CDR3, the DNA is TGTGCCAGCAGTTGGGGCAGGGGGAACATTCAGTACTTC. The encoded protein is CASSWGRGNIQYF.

V and J are TRBV7-2 and TRBJ2-3, with D possibly matching TRBD2 (6 bases). The CDR3 covers 15 residues. Germline V lookup: CDR1 SGHTA, CDR2 FQGNSA. Trimming pared 4 bases from V and 2 bases from J, leaving 13 bases between. CDR3 sequence: CASSWRGRHTDTQYF. DNA of the CDR3: TGTGCCAGCAGCTGGAGGGGTCGGCACACAGATACGCAGTATTTT. The variable domain in full, with the rest retrieved from reference TRBV7-2 and TRBJ2-3, is GAGVSQSPSNKVTEKGKDVELRCDPISGHTALYWYRQSLGQGLEFLIYFQGNSAPDKSGLPSDRFSAERTGGSVSTLTIQRTQQEDSAVYLCASSWRGRHTDTQYFGPGTRLTVL.

This chain uses TRBV28 with TRBJ1-2; the D is unclear. Between the trimmed V and J ends, which lost 6 bases and 4 bases, there was a span of 15 bases. The CDR3 is 14 residues long. Germline CDR1 MDHEN, CDR2 SYDVKM. The CDR3 DNA reads TGTGCCAGCAGGCTCCCCGGGCTGGGCTATGGCTACACCTTC. This translates into CASRLPGLGYGYTF.

The chain has TRBV5-1 and TRBJ2-6; TRBD2 is a possible D gene (5 bases). Germline CDR1 reads SGHRS; CDR2 reads YFSETQ. The CDR3 runs to 15 residues. The V gene lost 9 bases and the J gene lost 0 bases, with 13 bases spanning the gap. The CDR3 nucleotides are TGCGCCACTACGCCGGGGAACTCTGGGGCCAACGTCCTGACTTTC. This encodes CATTPGNSGANVLTF. The variable domain in full, with the rest retrieved from reference TRBV5-1 and TRBJ2-6, is KAGVTQTPRYLIKTRGQQVTLSCSPISGHRSVSWYQQTPGQGLQFLFEYFSETQRNKGNFPGRFSGRQFSNSRSEMNVSTLELGDSALYLCATTPGNSGANVLTFGAGSRLTVL.

The rearrangement joins TRBV27 to TRBJ2-7, with no clear D. This CDR3 has 15 amino acids. V was trimmed by 2 bases and J by 1 base, leaving 12 bases between them. CDR1 is MNHEY, CDR2 SMNVEV, per germline (reference sequence). The CDR3 here is CASSLRRQKSYEQYF. CDR3 DNA sequence: TGTGCCAGCAGTTTAAGGCGACAAAAATCCTACGAGCAGTACTTC.

This rearrangement joins TRBV2 to TRBJ2-7; 12 bases are shared with TRBD2. CDR3 length equals 15 residues. V trimming: 6 bases; J trimming: 7 bases; junction bases outside the gene matches: 10. The germline V gene encodes CDR1 SNHLY and CDR2 FYNNEI. CDR3 sequence: CASSRPSGGAREQYF. CDR3 coding DNA: TGTGCCAGCAGCCGTCCTAGCGGGGGGGCCCGGGAGCAGTACTTC. Drawing the rest from reference TRBV2 and TRBJ2-7, the complete variable domain is EPEVTQTPSHQVTQMGQEVILRCVPISNHLYFYWYRQILGQKVEFLVSFYNNEISEKSEIFDDQFSVERPDGSNFTLKIRSTKLEDSAMYFCASSRPSGGAREQYFGPGTRLTVT.

This clone was recorded a few times. The chain links TRBV7-2 to TRBJ2-1, with 7 bases aligning to TRBD1. Germline CDR1 is SGHTA and CDR2 is FQGNSA. The CDR3 is made up of 13 amino acids. Trimming cost V 4 bases and J 7 bases; bases outside gene matches: 4. The DNA of the CDR3 is TGTGCCAGCAGCTACGACAGGGCAAATGAGCAGTTCTTC. As protein: CASSYDRANEQFF.